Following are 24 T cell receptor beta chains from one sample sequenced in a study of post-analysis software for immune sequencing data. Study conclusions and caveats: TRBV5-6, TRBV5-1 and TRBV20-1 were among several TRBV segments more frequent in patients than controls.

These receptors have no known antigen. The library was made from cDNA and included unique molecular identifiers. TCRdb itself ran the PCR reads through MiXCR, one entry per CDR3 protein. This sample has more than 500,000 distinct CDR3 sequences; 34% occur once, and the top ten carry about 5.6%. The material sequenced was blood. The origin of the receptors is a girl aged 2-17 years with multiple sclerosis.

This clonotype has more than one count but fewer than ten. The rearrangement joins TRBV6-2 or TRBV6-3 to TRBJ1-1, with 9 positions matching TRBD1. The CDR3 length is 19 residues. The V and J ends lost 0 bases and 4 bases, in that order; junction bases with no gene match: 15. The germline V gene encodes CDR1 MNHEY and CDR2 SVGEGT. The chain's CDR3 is CASSYSRLTDRGTGTEAFF. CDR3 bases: TGTGCCAGCAGTTACTCGAGGCTCACGGACAGGGGAACAGGCACTGAAGCTTTCTTT.

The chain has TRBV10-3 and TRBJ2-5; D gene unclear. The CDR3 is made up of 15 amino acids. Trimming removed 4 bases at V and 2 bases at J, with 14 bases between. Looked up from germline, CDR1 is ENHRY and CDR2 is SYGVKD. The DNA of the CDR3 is TGTGCCATCAGTGGGTCAGTGGGTCAGCAAGAGACCCAGTACTTC. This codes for CAISGSVGQQETQYF.

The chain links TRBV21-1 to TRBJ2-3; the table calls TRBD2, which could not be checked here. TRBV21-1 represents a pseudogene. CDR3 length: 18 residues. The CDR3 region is CASSPQAQRGPFTDTQYF. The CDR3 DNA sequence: TGTGCCAGCAGCCCCCAGGCCCAGCGGGGGCCCTTCACAGATACGCAGTATTTT.

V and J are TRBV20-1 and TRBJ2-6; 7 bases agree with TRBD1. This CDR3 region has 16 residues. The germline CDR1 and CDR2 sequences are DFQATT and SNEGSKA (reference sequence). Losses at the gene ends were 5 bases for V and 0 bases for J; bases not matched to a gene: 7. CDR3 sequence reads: CSALYRGDSGANVLTF. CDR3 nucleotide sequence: TGCAGTGCTCTATACAGGGGCGACTCTGGGGCCAACGTCCTGACTTTC.

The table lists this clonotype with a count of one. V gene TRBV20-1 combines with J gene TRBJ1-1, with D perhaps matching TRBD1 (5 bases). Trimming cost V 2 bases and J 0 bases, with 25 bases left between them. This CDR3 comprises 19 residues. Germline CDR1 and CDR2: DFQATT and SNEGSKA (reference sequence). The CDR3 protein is CSARPSSPGLDPLNTEAFF. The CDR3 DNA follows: TGCAGTGCTAGACCATCAAGTCCGGGACTCGATCCCCTGAACACTGAAGCTTTCTTT.

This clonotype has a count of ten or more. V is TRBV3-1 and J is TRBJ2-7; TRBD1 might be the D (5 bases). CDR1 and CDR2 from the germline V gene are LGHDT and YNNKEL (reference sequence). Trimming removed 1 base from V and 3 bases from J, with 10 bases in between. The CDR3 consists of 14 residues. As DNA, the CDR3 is TGTGCCAGCAGCCAAGGCAGGGTGTACTACGAGCAGTACTTC. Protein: CASSQGRVYYEQYF.

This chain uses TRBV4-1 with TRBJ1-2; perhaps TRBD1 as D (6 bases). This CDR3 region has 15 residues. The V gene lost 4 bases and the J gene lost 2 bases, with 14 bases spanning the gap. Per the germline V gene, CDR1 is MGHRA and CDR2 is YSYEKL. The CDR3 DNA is TGCGCCAGCAGCCTAATAGGACAGACGAACTATGGCTACACCTTC. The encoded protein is CASSLIGQTNYGYTF.

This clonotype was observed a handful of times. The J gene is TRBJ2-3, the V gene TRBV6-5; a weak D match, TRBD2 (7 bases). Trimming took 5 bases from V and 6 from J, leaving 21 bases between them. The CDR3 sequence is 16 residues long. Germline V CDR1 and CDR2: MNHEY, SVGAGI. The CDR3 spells CASSPSAGGPQDTQYF. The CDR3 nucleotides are TGTGCCAGCAGTCCCTCCGCCGGGGGGCCTCAGGATACGCAGTATTTT.

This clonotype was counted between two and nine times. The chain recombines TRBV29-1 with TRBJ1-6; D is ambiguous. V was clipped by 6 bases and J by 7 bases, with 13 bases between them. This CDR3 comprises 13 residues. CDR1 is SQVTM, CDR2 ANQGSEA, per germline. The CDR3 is CSVALEKNSPLHF. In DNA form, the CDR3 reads TGCAGCGTGGCCTTGGAAAAAAATTCACCCCTCCACTTT. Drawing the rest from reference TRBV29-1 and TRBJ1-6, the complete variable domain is SAVISQKPSRDICQRGTSLTIQCQVDSQVTMMFWYRQQPGQSLTLIATANQGSEATYESGFVIDKFPISRPNLTFSTLTVSNMSPEDSSIYLCSVALEKNSPLHFGNGTRLTVT.

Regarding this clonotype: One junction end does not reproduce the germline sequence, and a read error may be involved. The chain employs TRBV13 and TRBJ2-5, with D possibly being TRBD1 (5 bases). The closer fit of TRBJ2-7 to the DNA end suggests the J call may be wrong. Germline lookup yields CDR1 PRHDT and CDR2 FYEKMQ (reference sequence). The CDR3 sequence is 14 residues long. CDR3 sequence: CAGSLMTAPYEQYF. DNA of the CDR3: TGTGCCGGCAGTCTTATGACAGCGCCCTACGAGCAGTACTTC.

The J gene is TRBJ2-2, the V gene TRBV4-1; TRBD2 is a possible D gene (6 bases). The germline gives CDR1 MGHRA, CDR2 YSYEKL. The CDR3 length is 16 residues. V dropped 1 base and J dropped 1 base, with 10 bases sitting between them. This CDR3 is CASSQGVGGNTGELFF. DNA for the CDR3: TGCGCCAGCAGCCAAGGGGTCGGGGGGAACACCGGGGAGCTGTTTTTT.

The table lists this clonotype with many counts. CDR3 loop: CASSLAGRDEQFF. The CDR3 DNA sequence: TGTGCCAGCAGCTTAGCAGGGAGAGATGAGCAGTTCTTC. The rearrangement links TRBV7-3 to TRBJ2-1; D tentatively reads TRBD1 or TRBD2 (5 bases each). In germline, CDR1 is SGHTA, CDR2 FQGTGA. V was clipped by 2 bases and J by 8 bases, with 10 bases between them. The CDR3 length is 13 residues.

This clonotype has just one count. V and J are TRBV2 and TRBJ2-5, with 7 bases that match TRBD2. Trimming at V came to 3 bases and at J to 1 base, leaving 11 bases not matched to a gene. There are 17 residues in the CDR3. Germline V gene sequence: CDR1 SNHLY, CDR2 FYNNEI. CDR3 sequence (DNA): TGTGCCAGCAGTGATTCCCCGTCGGGGGGATTCCAAGAGACCCAGTACTTC. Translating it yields CASSDSPSGGFQETQYF.

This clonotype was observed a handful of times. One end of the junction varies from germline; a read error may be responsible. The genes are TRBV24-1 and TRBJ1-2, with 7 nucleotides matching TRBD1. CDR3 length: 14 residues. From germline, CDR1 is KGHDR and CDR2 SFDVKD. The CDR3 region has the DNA TGTGCCACCAGTGACTGGGACAGACCCTATGGTTACACCTTC. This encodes CATSDWDRPYGYTF.

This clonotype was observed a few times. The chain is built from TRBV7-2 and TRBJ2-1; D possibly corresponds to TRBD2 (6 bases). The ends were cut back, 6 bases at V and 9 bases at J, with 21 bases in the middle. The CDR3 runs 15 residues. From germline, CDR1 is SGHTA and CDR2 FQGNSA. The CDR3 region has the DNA TGTGCCAGCAGACAACTAGCTGATCGTTTCGGTGAGCAGTTCTTC. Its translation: CASRQLADRFGEQFF.

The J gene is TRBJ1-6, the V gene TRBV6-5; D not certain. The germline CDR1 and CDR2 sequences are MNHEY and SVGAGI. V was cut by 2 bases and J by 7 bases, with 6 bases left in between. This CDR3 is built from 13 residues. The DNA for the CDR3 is TGTGCCAGCAGTTACCAAAGAAATTCACCCCTCCACTTT. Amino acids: CASSYQRNSPLHF.

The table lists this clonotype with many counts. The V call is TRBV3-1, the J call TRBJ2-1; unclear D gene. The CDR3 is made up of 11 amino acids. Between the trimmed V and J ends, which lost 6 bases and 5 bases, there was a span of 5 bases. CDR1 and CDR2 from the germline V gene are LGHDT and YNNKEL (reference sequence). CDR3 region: CASRLNNEQFF. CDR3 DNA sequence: TGTGCCAGCAGACTTAACAATGAGCAGTTCTTC.

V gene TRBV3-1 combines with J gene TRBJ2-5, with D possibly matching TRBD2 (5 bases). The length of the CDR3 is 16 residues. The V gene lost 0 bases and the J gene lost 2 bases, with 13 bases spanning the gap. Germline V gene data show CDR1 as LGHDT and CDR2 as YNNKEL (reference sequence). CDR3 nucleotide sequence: TGTGCCAGCAGCCAAGACTCGCGACTATCACAAGAGACCCAGTACTTC. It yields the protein CASSQDSRLSQETQYF.

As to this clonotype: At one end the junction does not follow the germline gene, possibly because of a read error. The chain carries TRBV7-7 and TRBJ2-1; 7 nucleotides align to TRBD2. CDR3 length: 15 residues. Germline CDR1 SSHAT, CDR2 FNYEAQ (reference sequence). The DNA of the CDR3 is TGTGCTAGCAGCCCCGGACTAGACACCCACAATGAGCAGTTCTTC. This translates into CASSPGLDTHNEQFF.

The CDR3 DNA sequence: TGTGCCAGCAGTCTCCCGGGACAGGGCTATGGCTACACCTTC. Protein sequence: CASSLPGQGYGYTF. This sequence joins TRBV12-3 or TRBV12-4 and TRBJ1-2; 9 nucleotides line up with TRBD1. This CDR3 is built from 14 residues. J gave up 4 bases and V 5 bases, and 5 bases lay outside the gene matches.

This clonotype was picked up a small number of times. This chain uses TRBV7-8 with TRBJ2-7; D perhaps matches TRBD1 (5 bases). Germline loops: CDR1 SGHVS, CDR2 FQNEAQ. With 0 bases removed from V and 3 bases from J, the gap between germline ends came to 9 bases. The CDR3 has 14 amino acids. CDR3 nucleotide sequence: TGTGCCAGCAGCTTAGCGTACGACAGCTACGAGCAGTACTTC. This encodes CASSLAYDSYEQYF. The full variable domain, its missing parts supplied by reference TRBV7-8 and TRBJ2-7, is GAGVSQSPRYKVAKRGQDVALRCDPISGHVSLFWYQQALGQGPEFLTYFQNEAQLDKSGLPSDRFFAERPEGSVSTLKIQRTQQEDSAVYLCASSLAYDSYEQYFGPGTRLTVT.

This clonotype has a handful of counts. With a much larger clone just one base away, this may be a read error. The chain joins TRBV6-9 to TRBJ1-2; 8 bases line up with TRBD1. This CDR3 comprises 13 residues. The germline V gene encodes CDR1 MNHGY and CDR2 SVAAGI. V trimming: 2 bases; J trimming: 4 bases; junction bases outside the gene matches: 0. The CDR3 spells CASSYTGGYGYTF. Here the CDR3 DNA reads TGTGCCAGCAGTTATACAGGGGGCTATGGCTACACCTTC.

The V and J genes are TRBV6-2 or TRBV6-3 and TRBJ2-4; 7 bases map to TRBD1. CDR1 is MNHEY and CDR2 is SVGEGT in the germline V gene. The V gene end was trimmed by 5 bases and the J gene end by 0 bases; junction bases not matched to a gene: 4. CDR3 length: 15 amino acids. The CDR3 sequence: CASSRDRLAKNIQYF. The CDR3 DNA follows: TGTGCCAGCAGTAGGGACAGACTAGCCAAAAACATTCAGTACTTC.

For the CDR3, the DNA is TGTGCCAGCGCTAGATCCGGGGAGCTGTTTTTT. Residues: CASARSGELFF. The chain links TRBV28 to TRBJ2-2; the D is unclear. V gave up 8 bases and J gave up 6 bases, with 7 bases separating them. The CDR3 loop spans 11 amino acids. Germline V lookup: CDR1 MDHEN, CDR2 SYDVKM.